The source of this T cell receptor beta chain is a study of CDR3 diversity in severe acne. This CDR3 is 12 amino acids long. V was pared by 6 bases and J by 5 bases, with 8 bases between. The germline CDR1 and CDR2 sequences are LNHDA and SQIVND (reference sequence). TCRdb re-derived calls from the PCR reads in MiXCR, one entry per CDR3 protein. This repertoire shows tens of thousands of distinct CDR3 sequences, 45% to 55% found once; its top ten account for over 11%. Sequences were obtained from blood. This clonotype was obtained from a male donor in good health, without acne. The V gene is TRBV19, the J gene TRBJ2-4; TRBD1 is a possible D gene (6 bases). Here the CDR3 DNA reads TGTGCCAGTAGCGCAGGGGAAAACATTCAGTACTTC. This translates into CASSAGENIQYF.